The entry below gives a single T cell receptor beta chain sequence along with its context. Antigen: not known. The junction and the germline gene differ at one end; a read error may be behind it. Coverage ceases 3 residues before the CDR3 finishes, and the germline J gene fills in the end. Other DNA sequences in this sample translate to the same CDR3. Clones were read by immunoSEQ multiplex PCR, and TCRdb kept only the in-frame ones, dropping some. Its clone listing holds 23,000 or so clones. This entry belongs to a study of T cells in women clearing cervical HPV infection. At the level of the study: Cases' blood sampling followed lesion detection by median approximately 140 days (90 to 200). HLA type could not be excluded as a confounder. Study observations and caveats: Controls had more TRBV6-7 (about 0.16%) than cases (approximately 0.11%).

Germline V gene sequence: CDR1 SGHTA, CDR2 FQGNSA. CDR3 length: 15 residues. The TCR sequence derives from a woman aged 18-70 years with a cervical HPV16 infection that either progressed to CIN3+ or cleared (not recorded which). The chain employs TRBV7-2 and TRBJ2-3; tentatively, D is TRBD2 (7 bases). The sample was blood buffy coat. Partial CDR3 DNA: TGTGCCAGCAGCTTAGGCCCGGGGGGCACAGACACG. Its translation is CASSLGPGGTDT. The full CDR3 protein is CASSLGPGGTDTQYF.